This entry concerns a single TCR beta chain. Specified time point: after dendritic cell vaccination, including at tumor progression/relapse. Selection required adequate fresh-frozen tumor tissue plus more than two years' survival data. Before vaccination, two weeks after the third vaccination, and at progression, PBMC were collected. This entry is derived from a study of glioma-infiltrating T cells after dendritic cell vaccination. Looking at the study overall: Glioblastoma patients came from Phase I and II dendritic cell vaccination trials. Three intradermal dendritic cell vaccine injections were given every two weeks.

TCRdb's copy holds only in-frame clones and misses some; the assay was immunoSEQ multiplex PCR. The table has around 60,000 clones, 86% seen once. Source: blood, taken after dendritic cell vaccination. This clonotype was obtained from a human donor with glioblastoma.

CDR3 in amino acids: CASSSQGALNSPLHF. DNA of the CDR3: TGTGCCAGCAGCTCACAGGGGGCTTTGAATTCACCCCTCCACTTT. The V call is TRBV11-3, the J call TRBJ1-6; 9 bases line up with TRBD1. The length of the CDR3 is 15 residues. Germline values: CDR1 SGHNT, CDR2 YENEEA. The ends lost 4 bases at V and 7 bases at J; junction bases unmatched: 5.